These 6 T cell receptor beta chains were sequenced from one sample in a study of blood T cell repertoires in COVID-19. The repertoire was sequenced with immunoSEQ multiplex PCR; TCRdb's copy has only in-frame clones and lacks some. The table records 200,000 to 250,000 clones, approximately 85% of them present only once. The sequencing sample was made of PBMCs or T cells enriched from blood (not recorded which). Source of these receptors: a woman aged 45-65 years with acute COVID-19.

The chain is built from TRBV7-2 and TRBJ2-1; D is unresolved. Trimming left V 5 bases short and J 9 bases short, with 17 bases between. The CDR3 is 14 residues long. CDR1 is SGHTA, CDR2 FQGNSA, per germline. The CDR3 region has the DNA TGTGCCAGCAGCCCAAGTTATATCCGGGTTGAGCAGTTCTTC. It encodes CASSPSYIRVEQFF.

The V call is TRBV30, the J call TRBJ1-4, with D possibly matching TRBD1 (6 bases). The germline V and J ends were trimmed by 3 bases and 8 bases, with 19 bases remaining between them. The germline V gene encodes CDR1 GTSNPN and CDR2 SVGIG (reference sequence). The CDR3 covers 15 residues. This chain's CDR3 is CAWSRGAYTGEKLFF. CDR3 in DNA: TGTGCCTGGAGCAGGGGCGCTTATACGGGGGAAAAACTGTTTTTT.

CDR3 sequence (DNA): TGTGCCAGCAGCGTAAGACTAGCGGGGGCCTACAATGAGCAGTTCTTC. The encoded protein is CASSVRLAGAYNEQFF. V and J are TRBV7-2 and TRBJ2-1, with TRBD2 identical over 12 bases. Germline CDR1 reads SGHTA; CDR2 reads FQGNSA. CDR3 length: 16 residues. Unmatched junction bases numbered 4, after V lost 5 bases and J lost 2 bases.

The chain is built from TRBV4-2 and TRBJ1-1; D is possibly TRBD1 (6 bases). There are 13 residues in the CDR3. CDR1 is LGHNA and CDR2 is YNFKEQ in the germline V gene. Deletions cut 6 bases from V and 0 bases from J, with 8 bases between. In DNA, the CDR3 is TGTGCCAGCAGGGGGGCGCTGAACACTGAAGCTTTCTTT. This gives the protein CASRGALNTEAFF.

CDR3 nucleotide sequence: TGTGCCAGCAGTTACTCGATCCGGGACAAAGGCGACTATGGCTACACCTTC. Amino acid sequence: CASSYSIRDKGDYGYTF. This chain connects TRBV6-2 or TRBV6-3 to TRBJ1-2, with D possibly being TRBD1 (6 bases). The V gene's germline CDR1 is MNHEY and CDR2 SVGEGT. Trimming pared 0 bases from V and 3 bases from J, leaving 17 bases between. The CDR3 extends over 17 amino acids.

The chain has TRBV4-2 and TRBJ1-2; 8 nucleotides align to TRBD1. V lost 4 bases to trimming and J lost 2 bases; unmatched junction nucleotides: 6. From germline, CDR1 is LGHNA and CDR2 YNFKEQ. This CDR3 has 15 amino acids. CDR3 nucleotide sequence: TGTGCCAGCAGCCCCCTACAGGGGGTAAACTATGGCTACACCTTC. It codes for CASSPLQGVNYGYTF.